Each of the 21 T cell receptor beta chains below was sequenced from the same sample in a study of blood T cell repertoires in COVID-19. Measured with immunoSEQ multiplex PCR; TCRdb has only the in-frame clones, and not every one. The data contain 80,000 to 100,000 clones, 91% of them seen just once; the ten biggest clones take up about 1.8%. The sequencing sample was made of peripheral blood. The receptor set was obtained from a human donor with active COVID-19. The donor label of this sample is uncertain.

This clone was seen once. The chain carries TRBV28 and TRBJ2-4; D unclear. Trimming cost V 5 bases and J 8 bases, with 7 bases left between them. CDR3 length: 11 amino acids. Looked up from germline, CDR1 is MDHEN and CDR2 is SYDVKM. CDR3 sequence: CASSPVDIQYF. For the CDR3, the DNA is TGTGCCAGCAGTCCTGTAGACATTCAGTACTTC.

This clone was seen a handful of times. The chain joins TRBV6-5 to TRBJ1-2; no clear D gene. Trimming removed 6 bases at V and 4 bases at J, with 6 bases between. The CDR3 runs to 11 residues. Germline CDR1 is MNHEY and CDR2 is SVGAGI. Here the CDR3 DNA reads TGTGCCAGCAGAACAGCCTATGGCTACACCTTC. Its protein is CASRTAYGYTF.

As DNA, the CDR3 is TGTGCCAGTAGTATAAAATCTTCCGGGACAGGGGGCAGGAGTCAGCCCCAGCATTTT. This translates into CASSIKSSGTGGRSQPQHF. The chain combines TRBV19 with TRBJ1-5; 12 nucleotides agree with TRBD1. This CDR3 comprises 19 residues. V lost 2 bases and J lost 6; bases outside the gene matches: 14. CDR1 and CDR2 from the germline V gene are LNHDA and SQIVND (reference sequence).

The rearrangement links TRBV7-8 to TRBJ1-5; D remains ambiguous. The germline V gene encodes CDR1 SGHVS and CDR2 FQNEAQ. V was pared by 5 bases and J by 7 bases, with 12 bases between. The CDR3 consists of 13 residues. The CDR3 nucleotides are TGTGCCAGCAGCCTCGCGCCAAACCAGCCCCAGCATTTT. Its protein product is CASSLAPNQPQHF. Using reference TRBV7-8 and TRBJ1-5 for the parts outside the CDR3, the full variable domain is GAGVSQSPRYKVAKRGQDVALRCDPISGHVSLFWYQQALGQGPEFLTYFQNEAQLDKSGLPSDRFFAERPEGSVSTLKIQRTQQEDSAVYLCASSLAPNQPQHFGDGTRLSIL.

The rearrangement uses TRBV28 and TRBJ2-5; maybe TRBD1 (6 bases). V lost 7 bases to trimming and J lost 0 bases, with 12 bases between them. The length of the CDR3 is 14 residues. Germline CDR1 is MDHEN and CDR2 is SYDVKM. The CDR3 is CASILDRNQETQYF. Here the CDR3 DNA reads TGTGCCAGCATACTTGACAGGAACCAAGAGACCCAGTACTTC.

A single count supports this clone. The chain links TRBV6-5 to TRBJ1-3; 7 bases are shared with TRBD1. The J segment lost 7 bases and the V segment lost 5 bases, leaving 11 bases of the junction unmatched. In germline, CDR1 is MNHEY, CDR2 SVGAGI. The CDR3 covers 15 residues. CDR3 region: CASSPTDRVSNTIYF. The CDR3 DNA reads TGTGCCAGCAGTCCCACCGACAGGGTCAGCAACACCATATATTTT.

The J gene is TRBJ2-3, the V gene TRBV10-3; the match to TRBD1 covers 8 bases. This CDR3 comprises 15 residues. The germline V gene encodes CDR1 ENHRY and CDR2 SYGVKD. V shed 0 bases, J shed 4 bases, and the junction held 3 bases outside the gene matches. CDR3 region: CAISESGQGPDTQYF. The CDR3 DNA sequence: TGTGCCATCAGTGAGTCTGGACAGGGTCCAGATACGCAGTATTTT.

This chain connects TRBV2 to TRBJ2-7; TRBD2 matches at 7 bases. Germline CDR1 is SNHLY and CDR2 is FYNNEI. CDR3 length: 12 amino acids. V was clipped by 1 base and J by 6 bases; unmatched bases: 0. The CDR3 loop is CASSEGGGEQYF. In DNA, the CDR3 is TGTGCCAGCAGTGAAGGCGGGGGCGAGCAGTACTTC. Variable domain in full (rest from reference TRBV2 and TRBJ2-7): EPEVTQTPSHQVTQMGQEVILRCVPISNHLYFYWYRQILGQKVEFLVSFYNNEISEKSEIFDDQFSVERPDGSNFTLKIRSTKLEDSAMYFCASSEGGGEQYFGPGTRLTVT.

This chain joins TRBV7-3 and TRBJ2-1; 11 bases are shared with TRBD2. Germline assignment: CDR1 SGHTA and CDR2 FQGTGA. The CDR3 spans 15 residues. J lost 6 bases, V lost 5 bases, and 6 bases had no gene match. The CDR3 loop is CASSPTGTSGNEQFF. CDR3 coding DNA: TGTGCCAGCAGCCCGACCGGGACTAGCGGCAATGAGCAGTTCTTC.

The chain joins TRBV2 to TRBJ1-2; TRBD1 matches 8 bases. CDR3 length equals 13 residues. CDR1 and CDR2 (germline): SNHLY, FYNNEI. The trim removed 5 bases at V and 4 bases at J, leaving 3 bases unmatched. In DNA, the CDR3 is TGTGCCAGCAGTTACGACAGGGGCTATGGCTACACCTTC. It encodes CASSYDRGYGYTF.

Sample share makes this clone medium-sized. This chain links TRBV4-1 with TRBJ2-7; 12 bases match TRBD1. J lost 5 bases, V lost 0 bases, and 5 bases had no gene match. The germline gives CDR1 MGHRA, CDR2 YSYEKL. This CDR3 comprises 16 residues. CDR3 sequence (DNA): TGCGCCAGCAGCCAAGATACCGGGACAGGGGGCGACGAGCAGTACTTC. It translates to CASSQDTGTGGDEQYF.

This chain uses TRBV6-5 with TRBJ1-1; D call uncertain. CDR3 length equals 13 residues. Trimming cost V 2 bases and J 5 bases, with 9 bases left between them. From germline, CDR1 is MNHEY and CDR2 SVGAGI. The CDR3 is CASSYEEGTEAFF. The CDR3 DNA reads TGTGCCAGCAGTTACGAAGAGGGAACTGAAGCTTTCTTT.

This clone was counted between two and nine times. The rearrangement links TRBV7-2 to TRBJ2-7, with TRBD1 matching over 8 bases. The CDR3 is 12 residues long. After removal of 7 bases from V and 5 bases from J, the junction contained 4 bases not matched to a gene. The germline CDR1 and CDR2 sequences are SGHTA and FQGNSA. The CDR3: CASKGQGDEQYF. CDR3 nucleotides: TGTGCCAGCAAAGGACAGGGAGACGAGCAGTACTTC. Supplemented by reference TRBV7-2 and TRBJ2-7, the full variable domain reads GAGVSQSPSNKVTEKGKDVELRCDPISGHTALYWYRQSLGQGLEFLIYFQGNSAPDKSGLPSDRFSAERTGGSVSTLTIQRTQQEDSAVYLCASKGQGDEQYFGPGTRLTVT.

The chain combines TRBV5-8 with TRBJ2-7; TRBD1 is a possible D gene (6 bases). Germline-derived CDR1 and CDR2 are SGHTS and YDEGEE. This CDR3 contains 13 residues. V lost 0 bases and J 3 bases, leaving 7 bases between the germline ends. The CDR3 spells CASSLARGYEQYF. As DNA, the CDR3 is TGTGCCAGCAGCTTGGCCAGGGGCTACGAGCAGTACTTC.

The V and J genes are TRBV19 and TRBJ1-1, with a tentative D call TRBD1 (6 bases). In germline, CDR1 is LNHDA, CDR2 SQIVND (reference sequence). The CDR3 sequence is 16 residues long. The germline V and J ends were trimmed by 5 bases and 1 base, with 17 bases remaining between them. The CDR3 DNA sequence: TGTGCCAGTAGTTCGCGGGGGCGCGGGACGAACACTGAAGCTTTCTTT. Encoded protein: CASSSRGRGTNTEAFF.

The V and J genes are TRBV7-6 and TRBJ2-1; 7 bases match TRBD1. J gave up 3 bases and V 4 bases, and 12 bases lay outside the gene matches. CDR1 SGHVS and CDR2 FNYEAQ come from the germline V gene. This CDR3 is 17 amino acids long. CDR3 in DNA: TGTGCCAGCAGCTCCCCCCCAGGGACAGCCCACTACAATGAGCAGTTCTTC. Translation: CASSSPPGTAHYNEQFF.

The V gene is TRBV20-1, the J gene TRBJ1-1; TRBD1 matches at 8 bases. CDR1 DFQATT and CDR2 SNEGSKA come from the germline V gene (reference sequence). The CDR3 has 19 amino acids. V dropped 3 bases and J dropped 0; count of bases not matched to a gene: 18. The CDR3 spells CSASPVTGGLPNMNTEAFF. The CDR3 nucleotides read TGCAGTGCTAGTCCCGTAACAGGGGGTCTTCCTAACATGAACACTGAAGCTTTCTTT.

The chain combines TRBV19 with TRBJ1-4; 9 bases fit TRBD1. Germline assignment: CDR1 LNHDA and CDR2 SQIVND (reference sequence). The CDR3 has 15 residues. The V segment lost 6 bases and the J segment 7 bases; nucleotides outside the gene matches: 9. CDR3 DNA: TGTGCCAGTAGAAGTAGGACAGGGGAAGGTGAAAAACTGTTTTTT. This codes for CASRSRTGEGEKLFF.

The CDR3 reads CASSAARGSDYGYTF. In DNA, the CDR3 is TGTGCCAGCAGCGCAGCTAGGGGTAGTGACTATGGCTACACCTTC. The rearrangement links TRBV5-4 to TRBJ1-2; tentatively, D is TRBD1 (5 bases). Germline-derived CDR1 and CDR2 are SGHNT and YYREEE (reference sequence). Trimming shortened V by 4 bases and J by 3 bases, and 16 bases separated the two germline ends. This CDR3 is built from 15 residues. The whole variable domain, filled in from reference TRBV5-4 and TRBJ1-2, reads ETGVTQSPTHLIKTRGQQVTLRCSSQSGHNTVSWYQQALGQGPQFIFQYYREEENGRGNFPPRFSGLQFPNYSSELNVNALELDDSALYLCASSAARGSDYGYTFGSGTRLTVV.

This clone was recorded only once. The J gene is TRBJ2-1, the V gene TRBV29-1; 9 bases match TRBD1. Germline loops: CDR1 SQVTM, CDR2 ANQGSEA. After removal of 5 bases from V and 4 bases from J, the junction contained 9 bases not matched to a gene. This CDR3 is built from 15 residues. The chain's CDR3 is CSVHFPGQGYNEQFF. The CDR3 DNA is TGCAGCGTTCATTTCCCCGGACAGGGGTACAATGAGCAGTTCTTC.

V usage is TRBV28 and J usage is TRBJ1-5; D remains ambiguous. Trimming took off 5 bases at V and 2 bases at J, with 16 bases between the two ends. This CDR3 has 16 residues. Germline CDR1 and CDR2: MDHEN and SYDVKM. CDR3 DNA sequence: TGTGCCAGCAGTGCAATGGCGGGTGTAGGCAATCAGCCCCAGCATTTT. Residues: CASSAMAGVGNQPQHF.